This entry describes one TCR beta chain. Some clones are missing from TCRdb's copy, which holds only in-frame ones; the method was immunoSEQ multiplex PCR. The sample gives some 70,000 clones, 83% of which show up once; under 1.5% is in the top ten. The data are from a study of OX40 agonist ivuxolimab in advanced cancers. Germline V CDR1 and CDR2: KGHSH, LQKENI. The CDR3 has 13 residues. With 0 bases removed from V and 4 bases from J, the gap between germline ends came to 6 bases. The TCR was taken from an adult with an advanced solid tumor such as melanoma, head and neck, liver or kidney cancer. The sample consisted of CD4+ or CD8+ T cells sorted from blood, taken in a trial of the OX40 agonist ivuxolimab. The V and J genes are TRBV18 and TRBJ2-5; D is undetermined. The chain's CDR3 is CASSPPDLETQYF. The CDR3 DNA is TGTGCCAGCTCACCACCAGACCTAGAGACCCAGTACTTC.